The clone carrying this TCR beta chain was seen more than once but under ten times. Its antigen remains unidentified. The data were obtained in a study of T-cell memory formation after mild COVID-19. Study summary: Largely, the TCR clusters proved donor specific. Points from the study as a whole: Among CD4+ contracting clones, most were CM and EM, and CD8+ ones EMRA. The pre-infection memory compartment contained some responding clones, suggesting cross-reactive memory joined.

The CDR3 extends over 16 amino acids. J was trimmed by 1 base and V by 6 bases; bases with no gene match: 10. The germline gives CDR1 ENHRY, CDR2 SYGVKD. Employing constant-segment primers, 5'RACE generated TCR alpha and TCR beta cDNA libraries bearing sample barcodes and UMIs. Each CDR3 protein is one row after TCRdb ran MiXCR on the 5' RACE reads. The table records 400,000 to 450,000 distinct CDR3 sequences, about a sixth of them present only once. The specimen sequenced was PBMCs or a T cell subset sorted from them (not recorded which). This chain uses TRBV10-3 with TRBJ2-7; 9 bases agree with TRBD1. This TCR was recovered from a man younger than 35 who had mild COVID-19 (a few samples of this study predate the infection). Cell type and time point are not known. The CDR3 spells CAIRDPGQGLSYEQYF. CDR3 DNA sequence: TGTGCCATCAGAGACCCGGGACAGGGACTTTCCTACGAGCAGTACTTC.